The clone carrying this T cell receptor beta chain was seen only a few times. Sequencing used immunoSEQ multiplex PCR; TCRdb keeps in-frame clones, though not all of them. Seen here are tens of thousands of clones, 70% to 90% observed once, and the top ten hold approximately 0.62%. The data are from a study of PD-1 blockade in classical Hodgkin lymphoma. The time point was: cycle 4 day 1 (C4D1), after about 6 weeks of nivolumab. Every patient experienced relapse after autologous stem cell transplantation, and brentuximab vedotin exposure varied. The authors purified CD4+ T cells from thawed PBMCs by magnetic negative selection. The sequence came from a human donor with classical Hodgkin lymphoma. The sequences come from CD4+ T cells from blood, collected before the fourth cycle of nivolumab.

The CDR3 region is CASSSNAGADTQYF. The CDR3 DNA sequence: TGTGCCAGTAGTTCTAACGCGGGAGCAGATACGCAGTATTTT. The chain recombines TRBV19 with TRBJ2-3; 7 positions match TRBD2. Looked up from germline, CDR1 is LNHDA and CDR2 is SQIVND (reference sequence). The J segment lost 4 bases and the V segment lost 5 bases, leaving 6 bases of the junction unmatched. The CDR3 length is 14 residues.